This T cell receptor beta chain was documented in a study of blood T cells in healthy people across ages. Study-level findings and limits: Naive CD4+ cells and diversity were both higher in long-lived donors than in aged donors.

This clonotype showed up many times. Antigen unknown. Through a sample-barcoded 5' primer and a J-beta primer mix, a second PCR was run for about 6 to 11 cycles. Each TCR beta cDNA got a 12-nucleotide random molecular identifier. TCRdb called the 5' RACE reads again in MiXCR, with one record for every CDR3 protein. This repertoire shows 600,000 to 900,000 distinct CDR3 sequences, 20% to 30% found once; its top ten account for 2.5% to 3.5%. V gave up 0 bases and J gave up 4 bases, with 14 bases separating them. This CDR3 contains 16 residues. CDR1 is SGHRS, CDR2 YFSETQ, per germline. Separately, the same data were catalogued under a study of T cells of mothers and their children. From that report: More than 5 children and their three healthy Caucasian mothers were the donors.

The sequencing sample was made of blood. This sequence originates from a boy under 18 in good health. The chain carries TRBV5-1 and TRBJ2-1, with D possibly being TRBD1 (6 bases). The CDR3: CASSLGPGTIYNEQFF. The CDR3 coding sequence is TGCGCCAGCAGCTTGGGACCCGGGACAATTTACAATGAGCAGTTCTTC.